Listed here is a single T cell receptor (beta chain). This record belongs to a study of cytomegalovirus exposure and HLA in healthy donors. Primers included in the PCR were 60 Vbeta and 13 Jbeta primers. Sequencing used immunoSEQ multiplex PCR; TCRdb keeps in-frame clones, though not all of them. The top ten clones hold roughly 5% of a sample with approximately 150,000 clones, about 80% of them seen once. V trimming: 5 bases; J trimming: 5 bases; junction bases outside the gene matches: 6. The CDR3 has 14 residues. Germline V lookup: CDR1 MRHNA, CDR2 SNTAGT. The specimen sequenced was PBMCs. This clonotype originated in a man in his thirties or forties in good health and CMV-seronegative. This sequence joins TRBV6-4 and TRBJ1-1; 9 bases map to TRBD1. The CDR3 nucleotides are TGTGCCAGCAGTTCACAGGGGGCAGGTACTGAAGCTTTCTTT. It encodes CASSSQGAGTEAFF.